Shown below are 18 T cell receptor beta chains from a single sample sequenced in a study of blood T cell repertoires in COVID-19. Profiled with immunoSEQ multiplex PCR; TCRdb holds only in-frame clones, not every one. The sample consists of roughly 380,000 clones, about 90% of them appearing once. The sample comprised PBMCs or T cells enriched from blood (not recorded which). These receptors were taken from a woman younger than 45 who had been exposed to COVID-19.

The genes are TRBV11-1 and TRBJ1-6; no reliable D call. CDR1 is SGHAT and CDR2 is FQDESV in the germline V gene (reference sequence). The length of the CDR3 is 15 residues. Between the trimmed V and J ends, which lost 3 bases and 9 bases, there was a span of 15 bases. The DNA of the CDR3 is TGTGCCAGCAGCTTGTCTGGGAGTTTGGGTTCACCCCTCCACTTT. Residues: CASSLSGSLGSPLHF.

J is TRBJ2-1 and V is TRBV4-2, with 12 bases aligning to TRBD2. The germline gives CDR1 LGHNA, CDR2 YNFKEQ. This CDR3 comprises 15 residues. Trimming removed 4 bases from V and 9 bases from J; junction bases left unmatched: 7. The CDR3 here is CASSPSGTSGPEQFF. In nucleotides, the CDR3 is TGTGCCAGCAGCCCGAGTGGGACTAGCGGGCCTGAGCAGTTCTTC.

The rearrangement joins TRBV18 to TRBJ1-2; 9 nucleotides line up with TRBD1. J was trimmed by 3 bases and V by 3 bases; bases with no gene match: 14. The CDR3 length is 18 residues. CDR1 and CDR2 (germline): KGHSH, LQKENI. The CDR3 coding sequence is TGTGCCAGCTCACCGCTCCCGGGACAGGGATCTTTCGACTATGGCTACACCTTC. Translation: CASSPLPGQGSFDYGYTF.

The J gene is TRBJ1-6, the V gene TRBV5-1; 9 positions agree with TRBD1. V lost 4 bases, J lost 10 bases, and 12 bases stayed unmatched. The CDR3 consists of 16 residues. Germline-derived CDR1 and CDR2 are SGHRS and YFSETQ. This chain's CDR3 is CASSGGTGGYESPLHF. In DNA, the CDR3 is TGCGCCAGCAGCGGCGGAACAGGGGGCTACGAATCACCCCTCCACTTT.

The CDR3 protein is CASSPMTGNTGELFF. The DNA of the CDR3 is TGTGCCAGCAGCCCAATGACAGGGAACACCGGGGAGCTGTTTTTT. The J gene is TRBJ2-2, the V gene TRBV5-5, with a weak D call TRBD1 (6 bases). Germline CDR1 and CDR2: SGHKS and YYEKEE (reference sequence). Between the trimmed V and J ends, which lost 4 bases and 1 base, there was a span of 11 bases. The CDR3 is made up of 15 amino acids.

This chain links TRBV27 with TRBJ2-7; TRBD1 agrees at 9 bases. The CDR3 is 15 amino acids. CDR1 is MNHEY and CDR2 is SMNVEV in the germline V gene (reference sequence). The V segment lost 3 bases and the J segment 4 bases; nucleotides outside the gene matches: 7. The DNA for the CDR3 is TGTGCCAGCAGTTTGGGACAGGGCGGGGGATACGAGCAGTACTTC. Protein: CASSLGQGGGYEQYF.

V is TRBV2 and J is TRBJ1-5, with D perhaps matching TRBD1 (6 bases). The CDR3 is made up of 14 amino acids. V gave up 6 bases and J gave up 1 base, with 10 bases separating them. In germline, CDR1 is SNHLY, CDR2 FYNNEI. The CDR3 here is CASSAGQSNQPQHF. CDR3 nucleotides: TGTGCCAGCAGCGCTGGACAGAGCAATCAGCCCCAGCATTTT.

The chain combines TRBV25-1 with TRBJ2-5; weak D call: TRBD2 (5 bases). The ends were cut back, 4 bases at V and 5 bases at J, with 17 bases in the middle. CDR1 MGHDK and CDR2 SYGVNS come from the germline V gene. This CDR3 has 15 amino acids. The CDR3 protein is CASSAPPGRGETQYF. The CDR3 DNA sequence: TGTGCCAGCAGTGCCCCCCCGGGGAGAGGGGAGACCCAGTACTTC.

This chain joins TRBV7-9 and TRBJ2-2; possibly TRBD2 for D (6 bases). The germline CDR1 and CDR2 sequences are SEHNR and FQNEAQ (reference sequence). The CDR3 sequence is 15 residues long. Trimming left V 4 bases short and J 5 bases short, with 14 bases between. Here the CDR3 reads CASSSPQGGTGELFF. In DNA form, the CDR3 reads TGTGCCAGCAGCTCGCCCCAGGGAGGTACCGGGGAGCTGTTTTTT.

This clone was seen a few times. This chain uses TRBV2 with TRBJ2-7, with D uncertain. This CDR3 is built from 14 residues. Trimming took 1 base from V and 0 from J, leaving 7 bases between them. CDR1 SNHLY and CDR2 FYNNEI come from the germline V gene. Written as DNA, the CDR3 is TGTGCCAGCAGTGAAGACGTTAGCTCCTACGAGCAGTACTTC. Its translation: CASSEDVSSYEQYF.

The chain combines TRBV11-2 with TRBJ2-1, with 11 nucleotides matching TRBD2. CDR1 and CDR2 from the germline V gene are SGHAT and FQNNGV. The CDR3 runs to 16 residues. With 3 bases clipped from V and 6 bases from J, the junction kept 7 bases outside the gene matches. CDR3: CASSFVLAGVGNEQFF. CDR3 nucleotides: TGTGCCAGCAGCTTTGTACTAGCGGGAGTAGGCAATGAGCAGTTCTTC.

This chain uses TRBV5-1 with TRBJ1-6, with 8 positions matching TRBD1. Per germline, CDR1 SGHRS and CDR2 YFSETQ. The V and J ends lost 4 bases and 10 bases, in that order; junction bases with no gene match: 13. The CDR3 consists of 16 residues. The CDR3 DNA reads TGCGCCAGCAGCCAAAAAGACAGGGGTTTCGGCTCACCCCTCCACTTT. This encodes CASSQKDRGFGSPLHF.

J is TRBJ1-2 and V is TRBV14; D is unclear. The CDR3 consists of 14 residues. V was clipped by 0 bases and J by 7 bases, with 12 bases between them. Germline CDR1 and CDR2: SGHDN and FVKESK. The CDR3 region is CASSQDKRTTGYTF. The CDR3 DNA reads as TGTGCCAGCAGCCAAGATAAGCGGACTACTGGCTACACCTTC.

This chain links TRBV18 with TRBJ2-7; D possibly corresponds to TRBD2 (5 bases). Per germline, CDR1 KGHSH and CDR2 LQKENI. The CDR3 is made up of 14 amino acids. Trimming took 5 bases from V and 2 from J, leaving 13 bases between them. As DNA, the CDR3 is TGTGCCAGCTCAATCCGGGAACAGACCTACGAGCAGTACTTC. As protein: CASSIREQTYEQYF.

CDR3 nucleotides: TGCAGCGTGGCAACGGGACAGGGGGCGGGTGAAGCTTTCTTT. It is translated as CSVATGQGAGEAFF. V gene TRBV29-1 combines with J gene TRBJ1-1, with TRBD1 matching over 12 bases. The CDR3 is 14 residues long. Looked up from germline, CDR1 is SQVTM and CDR2 is ANQGSEA. The junction had 9 bases not matched to a gene; V was cut back by 6 bases and J by 7 bases. Full variable domain (rest looked up from reference TRBV29-1 and TRBJ1-1): SAVISQKPSRDICQRGTSLTIQCQVDSQVTMMFWYRQQPGQSLTLIATANQGSEATYESGFVIDKFPISRPNLTFSTLTVSNMSPEDSSIYLCSVATGQGAGEAFFGQGTRLTVV.

This chain connects TRBV10-3 to TRBJ1-6; TRBD1 matches 7 bases. This CDR3 has 15 amino acids. Germline-derived CDR1 and CDR2 are ENHRY and SYGVKD. Trimming cost V 0 bases and J 9 bases; bases outside gene matches: 5. CDR3 in DNA: TGTGCCATCAGTGAGTCGACAGGGTTCATTTCACCCCTCCACTTT. Amino acid sequence: CAISESTGFISPLHF.

This rearrangement joins TRBV6-5 to TRBJ2-7; D may be TRBD1 (7 bases). Between the trimmed V and J ends, which lost 5 bases and 7 bases, there was a span of 15 bases. The CDR3 sequence is 13 residues long. CDR1 is MNHEY, CDR2 SVGAGI, per germline. As DNA, the CDR3 is TGTGCCAGCAGTACAGGGGACTGGGGTGAGCAGTACTTC. As protein: CASSTGDWGEQYF.

This chain joins TRBV19 and TRBJ2-1; D might be TRBD2 (5 bases). CDR1 LNHDA and CDR2 SQIVND come from the germline V gene (reference sequence). This CDR3 contains 15 residues. V lost 7 bases and J 4 bases, leaving 17 bases between the germline ends. The CDR3 nucleotides are TGTGCCAGTACGGGGATCGGCGGGTATTACAATGAGCAGTTCTTC. The encoded protein is CASTGIGGYYNEQFF.